One sample yielded the 3 T cell receptor beta chains listed below, sequenced in a study of blood T cell repertoires in COVID-19. Clones were sequenced by immunoSEQ multiplex PCR, and TCRdb holds only the in-frame ones, with some missing. The sample lists some 97,000 clones, roughly 92% occurring once. The specimen was peripheral blood. These receptors were taken from a man between 65 and 80 years old with acute or convalescent COVID-19.

The chain uses TRBV6-6 and TRBJ1-5; D unclear. Germline CDR1 is MNHNY and CDR2 is SVGAGI (reference sequence). V lost 6 bases to trimming and J lost 1 base, with 13 bases between them. The CDR3 has 15 residues. The CDR3 here is CASRVDFSSNQPQHF. The CDR3 DNA sequence: TGTGCCAGCAGGGTGGACTTTTCAAGCAATCAGCCCCAGCATTTT.

The CDR3 is CASSWTGDTEAFF. The CDR3 coding sequence is TGTGCCAGCAGCTGGACAGGAGATACTGAAGCTTTCTTT. The chain is built from TRBV5-5 and TRBJ1-1; 7 bases agree with TRBD1. V dropped 3 bases and J dropped 5; count of bases not matched to a gene: 4. There are 13 residues in the CDR3. CDR1 and CDR2 from the germline V gene are SGHKS and YYEKEE (reference sequence).

The rearrangement uses TRBV6-5 and TRBJ2-5; D is unclear. This CDR3 has 11 amino acids. CDR1 and CDR2 from the germline V gene are MNHEY and SVGAGI. V shed 6 bases and J shed 2 bases, with 4 bases lying between them. The CDR3 here is CASSRQETQYF. CDR3 nucleotides: TGTGCCAGCAGCCGTCAAGAGACCCAGTACTTC.